The present T cell receptor (beta chain) was sequenced within a study of cytomegalovirus exposure and HLA in healthy donors. As for the study in general: Membership in the Caucasian-associated ancestry cluster was found for around four fifths of 300 to 500 genotyped donors.

Germline V gene sequence: CDR1 MNHEY, CDR2 SVGAGI. The CDR3 loop spans 14 amino acids. The V end was cut by 4 bases, the J end by 2 bases, with 8 bases between. The PCR used 60 Vbeta and 13 Jbeta primers. The authors' processing: The count from a later analysis was about 80 million unique TCR beta chains, some 10 million of them shared. Sequencing used immunoSEQ multiplex PCR; TCRdb keeps in-frame clones, though not all of them. The V and J calls and clone size come from that table; D and trimming were worked out from the DNA. The table shows about 300,000 clones, with roughly 89% occurring only once. Among the donors, all were healthy bone marrow donors.

The source material was PBMCs. V is TRBV6-5 and J is TRBJ1-4; D remains ambiguous. The receptor was isolated from a man between 40 and 49 years old in good health and CMV-seropositive. CDR3 in DNA: TGTGCCAGCAGTTTCAGGAAGACTAATGAAAAACTGTTTTTT. It codes for CASSFRKTNEKLFF.